A single count supports the clone carrying this TCR beta chain. Its antigen is not known. V dropped 2 bases and J dropped 0 bases, with 8 bases sitting between them. The CDR3 length is 15 residues. CDR1 and CDR2 from the germline V gene are GTSNPN and SVGIG (reference sequence). Libraries were prepared by immunoSEQ multiplex PCR; TCRdb keeps only in-frame clonotypes and omits some of them. The data contain over 150,000 clones, nearly 90% of them seen just once; the ten biggest clones take up about 9.3%. These data originate in a study of cytomegalovirus exposure and HLA in healthy donors. Findings of the study overall: The classifier, whose performance was assessed in both the original and validation cohorts, reportedly diagnosed cytomegalovirus status with high specificity and sensitivity. Some public TCRs appeared in many individuals, while most sequences were rare. The study put 150 or so TCR beta chains on its list as cytomegalovirus-associated.

The sequencing input was PBMCs. V and J are TRBV30 and TRBJ2-6; TRBD1 is a possible D gene (6 bases). This receptor was obtained from a woman aged 18-29 years in good health and CMV-seropositive. The CDR3 region is CAWSQGGSGANVLTF. The CDR3 DNA follows: TGTGCCTGGAGTCAAGGGGGCTCTGGGGCCAACGTCCTGACTTTC.